The 14 T cell receptor beta chains below come from one sample, sequenced in a study of T-cell reconstitution after alpha-beta-depleted transplantation in children. Using unique molecular identifiers, the investigators prepared the TCRbeta library. In TCRdb, the PCR reads were re-called with MiXCR into one record per CDR3 protein. The profile shows 200,000 or so distinct CDR3 sequences, about 8.7% of them singletons. The specimen comprised PBMCs, mostly from graft donor cells, sampled 360 days after TCRalphabeta/CD19-depleted stem cell transplant. The source of these receptors is a male patient between 2 and 10 years old who had a stem cell transplant for acute myeloid leukemia, so the T cells may come from the graft donor.

This clonotype came up many times. The chain joins TRBV6-5 to TRBJ2-1, with D perhaps matching TRBD1 or TRBD2 (5 bases each). Germline assignment: CDR1 MNHEY and CDR2 SVGAGI. The CDR3 is 11 amino acids. V gave up 6 bases and J gave up 6 bases, with 6 bases separating them. The CDR3 region has the DNA TGTGCCAGCAGGAGGGGCAATGAGCAGTTCTTC. Translating it yields CASRRGNEQFF.

This clonotype was seen only a few times. This chain uses TRBV4-2 with TRBJ2-4, with D unclear. This CDR3 comprises 15 residues. Germline loops: CDR1 LGHNA, CDR2 YNFKEQ. The V end was cut by 0 bases, the J end by 9 bases, with 15 bases between. Written as DNA, the CDR3 is TGTGCCAGCAGCCAAGAGGGGTACAGAACCGGCATTCAGTACTTC. This codes for CASSQEGYRTGIQYF.

In its sample, this clonotype was seen a few times. The chain links TRBV12-3 or TRBV12-4 to TRBJ2-1; maybe TRBD2 (6 bases). This CDR3 contains 12 residues. V was clipped by 4 bases and J by 7 bases, with 8 bases between them. Here the CDR3 reads CASSSAGNEQFF. CDR3 bases: TGTGCCAGCAGTTCCGCGGGAAATGAGCAGTTCTTC.

CDR3 in DNA: TGCGCCAGCACTCAGACAGGGGGGTTTGAGACCCAGTACTTC. Amino acid sequence: CASTQTGGFETQYF. The genes are TRBV5-1 and TRBJ2-5, with 9 bases that match TRBD1. The CDR3 consists of 14 residues. CDR1 SGHRS and CDR2 YFSETQ come from the germline V gene. Trimming took 6 bases from V and 5 from J; bases not matched to a gene: 8.

This clonotype came up many times. The chain recombines TRBV10-3 with TRBJ2-7, with 9 bases that match TRBD2. This CDR3 has 13 residues. The V gene's germline CDR1 is ENHRY and CDR2 SYGVKD. The junction had 5 bases not matched to a gene; V was cut back by 6 bases and J by 5 bases. CDR3 loop: CAISTGTSHEQYF. In DNA form, the CDR3 reads TGTGCCATCAGCACCGGGACTAGCCACGAGCAGTACTTC.

This clonotype was observed a few times. V usage is TRBV24-1 and J usage is TRBJ2-3; tentative D call: TRBD1 (5 bases). The CDR3 runs to 15 residues. V was pared by 9 bases and J by 0 bases, with 15 bases between. Looked up from germline, CDR1 is KGHDR and CDR2 is SFDVKD. As DNA, the CDR3 is TGTGCCACCGGGGCCGTTGGAGAAAGCACAGATACGCAGTATTTT. Translation: CATGAVGESTDTQYF.

This clonotype came up a few times. This chain links TRBV25-1 with TRBJ2-5; no firm D call. In germline, CDR1 is MGHDK, CDR2 SYGVNS. There are 13 residues in the CDR3. V dropped 6 bases and J dropped 0 bases, with 8 bases sitting between them. CDR3 nucleotides: TGTGCCAGCAGCTCAGCTTACCAAGAGACCCAGTACTTC. Its translation is CASSSAYQETQYF.

The chain joins TRBV7-6 to TRBJ1-6; tentatively, D is TRBD1 (6 bases). V was pared by 1 base and J by 7 bases, with 17 bases between. Germline CDR1 SGHVS, CDR2 FNYEAQ. The CDR3 is 17 residues long. The CDR3 DNA is TGTGCCAGCAGCTTAGAAAGGACCGCGAGGGGGAATTCACCCCTCCACTTT. It specifies CASSLERTARGNSPLHF.

The chain combines TRBV5-1 with TRBJ1-1; no clear D. The CDR3 has 15 amino acids. CDR1 is SGHRS and CDR2 is YFSETQ in the germline V gene. The V gene lost 1 base and the J gene lost 1 base, with 11 bases spanning the gap. Here the CDR3 DNA reads TGCGCCAGCAGCTTGCTTCTGGCAGGGAACACTGAAGCTTTCTTT. Protein: CASSLLLAGNTEAFF.

This clonotype was found a few times. The chain employs TRBV7-6 and TRBJ2-3, with D perhaps TRBD1 (6 bases). V lost 2 bases, J lost 6 bases, and 12 bases lay in between. The CDR3 covers 14 residues. CDR1 is SGHVS, CDR2 FNYEAQ, per germline. The chain's CDR3 is CASSLSWGPDTQYF. CDR3 nucleotides: TGTGCCAGCAGCTTATCCTGGGGGCCCGATACGCAGTATTTT.

The chain combines TRBV7-8 with TRBJ1-5; D gene unclear. V was shortened by 1 base and J by 5 bases, with 9 bases between the two germline ends. This CDR3 has 14 residues. Per the germline V gene, CDR1 is SGHVS and CDR2 is FQNEAQ. The CDR3 sequence is CASSLDSGDQPQHF. In DNA, the CDR3 is TGTGCCAGCAGCTTAGATAGCGGGGATCAGCCCCAGCATTTT. The variable domain in full, with the rest retrieved from reference TRBV7-8 and TRBJ1-5, is GAGVSQSPRYKVAKRGQDVALRCDPISGHVSLFWYQQALGQGPEFLTYFQNEAQLDKSGLPSDRFFAERPEGSVSTLKIQRTQQEDSAVYLCASSLDSGDQPQHFGDGTRLSIL.

The J gene is TRBJ1-5, the V gene TRBV20-1; no clear D gene. This CDR3 has 14 amino acids. Germline V gene sequence: CDR1 DFQATT, CDR2 SNEGSKA (reference sequence). Trimming cost V 3 bases and J 0 bases, with 9 bases left between them. CDR3 nucleotides: TGCAGTGCTAGGATTGGGAATAGCAATCAGCCCCAGCATTTT. Its translation is CSARIGNSNQPQHF.

There are many counts of this clonotype. This chain links TRBV29-1 with TRBJ1-1, with D unresolved. The V and J ends lost 7 bases and 1 base respectively, with 10 bases between them. The CDR3 loop spans 12 amino acids. CDR1 SQVTM and CDR2 ANQGSEA come from the germline V gene. CDR3 residues: CSGRAPNTEAFF. The CDR3 DNA sequence: TGCAGCGGGAGGGCACCGAACACTGAAGCTTTCTTT.

V is TRBV6-1 and J is TRBJ1-5, with D perhaps TRBD1 (6 bases). From germline, CDR1 is MNHNS and CDR2 SASEGT. Trimming left V 6 bases short and J 9 bases short, with 18 bases between. CDR3 length equals 14 residues. The CDR3 DNA follows: TGTGCCAGCAGCTCCCAGGGGCCTGTTTGGCCCCAGCATTTT. This translates into CASSSQGPVWPQHF.